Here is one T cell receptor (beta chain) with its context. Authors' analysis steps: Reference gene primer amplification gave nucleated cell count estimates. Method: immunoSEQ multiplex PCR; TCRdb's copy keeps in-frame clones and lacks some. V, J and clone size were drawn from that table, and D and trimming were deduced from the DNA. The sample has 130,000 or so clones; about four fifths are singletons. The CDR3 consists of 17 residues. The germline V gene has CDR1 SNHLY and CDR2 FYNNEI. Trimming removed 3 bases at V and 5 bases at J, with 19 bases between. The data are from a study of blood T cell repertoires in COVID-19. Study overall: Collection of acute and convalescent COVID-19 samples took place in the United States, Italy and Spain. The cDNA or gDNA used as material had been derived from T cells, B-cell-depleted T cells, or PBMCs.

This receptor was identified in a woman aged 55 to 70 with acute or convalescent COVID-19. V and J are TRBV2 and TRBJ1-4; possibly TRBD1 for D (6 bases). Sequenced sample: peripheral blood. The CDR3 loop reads CASSEGPTGQINEKLFF. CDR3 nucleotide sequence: TGTGCCAGCAGTGAGGGCCCGACCGGACAGATAAATGAAAAACTGTTTTTT.